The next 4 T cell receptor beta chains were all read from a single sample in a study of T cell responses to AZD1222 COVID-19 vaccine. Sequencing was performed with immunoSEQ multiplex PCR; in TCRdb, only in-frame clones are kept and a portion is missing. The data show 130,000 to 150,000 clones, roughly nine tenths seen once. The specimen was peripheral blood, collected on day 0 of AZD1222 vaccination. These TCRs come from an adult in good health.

Written as DNA, the CDR3 is TGCGCCAGCAGCCCCCCTCTAGCGGGAGCGCCCGGGGAGCTGTTTTTT. Its translation: CASSPPLAGAPGELFF. This chain connects TRBV4-1 to TRBJ2-2; 10 bases line up with TRBD2. Germline loops: CDR1 MGHRA, CDR2 YSYEKL. The junction had 8 bases not matched to a gene; V was cut back by 4 bases and J by 6 bases. CDR3 length: 16 amino acids.

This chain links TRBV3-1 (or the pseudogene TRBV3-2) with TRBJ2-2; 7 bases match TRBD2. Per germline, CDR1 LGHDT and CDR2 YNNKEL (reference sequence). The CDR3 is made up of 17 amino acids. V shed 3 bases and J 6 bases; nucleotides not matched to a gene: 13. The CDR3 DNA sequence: TGTGCCAGCAGCCATCTCTCCGGGAGGTCTTTAGCCGGGGAGCTGTTTTTT. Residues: CASSHLSGRSLAGELFF.

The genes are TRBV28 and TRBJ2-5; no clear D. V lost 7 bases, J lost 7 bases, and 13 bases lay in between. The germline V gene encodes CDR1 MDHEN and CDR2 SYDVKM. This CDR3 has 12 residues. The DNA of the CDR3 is TGTGCCAGCACCTCGACCGCCGCGACCCAGTACTTC. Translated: CASTSTAATQYF.

CDR3 protein: CASSPGLVQNEQYF. CDR3 bases: TGTGCCAGCAGTCCCGGACTAGTCCAAAACGAGCAGTACTTC. The chain couples TRBV25-1 to TRBJ2-7, with 7 bases fitting TRBD2. CDR3 size: 14 residues. The V and J ends lost 5 bases and 5 bases, in that order; junction bases with no gene match: 9. From germline, CDR1 is MGHDK and CDR2 SYGVNS.